Listed here is a single TCR beta chain. Template switching introduced a universal primer site, and the cDNA bore unique molecular identifiers. Each CDR3 protein gets one entry after TCRdb re-called the 5' RACE reads with MiXCR. The table records some 1,600,000 distinct CDR3 sequences, about 31% of them present only once. The sample comes from a study of identical twins. Trimming pared 8 bases from V and 2 bases from J, leaving 21 bases between. From germline, CDR1 is SNHLY and CDR2 FYNNEI. The CDR3 contains 17 residues. All donors were healthy Caucasians. The specimen sequenced was cord blood. The clonotype originates from a newborn girl in good health. This chain joins TRBV2 and TRBJ2-2; possible D gene TRBD2, 6 bases. DNA of the CDR3: TGTGCCAGCTGGAGGGAGACTCTCACCGACAACACCGGGGAGCTGTTTTTT. Encoded protein: CASWRETLTDNTGELFF.